Reported below is one T cell receptor beta chain. As yet, its antigen is unknown. It was template switching that added a universal primer site, and there were unique molecular identifiers on the cDNA. TCRdb processed the 5' RACE reads anew with MiXCR; each CDR3 protein has one entry. The table has approximately 1.8 million distinct CDR3 sequences, less than 40% seen once; the top ten hold around 0.3%. The record originates from a study of identical twins. V was clipped by 5 bases and J by 5 bases; unmatched bases: 11. This CDR3 region has 15 residues. Germline V lookup: CDR1 SGHKS, CDR2 YYEKEE (reference sequence). Overall study results and limits: The analysis was cross-sectional rather than longitudinal within donors. For zero-insertion analyses, partial confounding could come from invariant MAIT and iNKT cells.

The clonotype comes from a newborn girl in good health. The sequencing input was cord blood. This sequence joins TRBV5-5 and TRBJ1-1; 8 bases map to TRBD1. CDR3 DNA: TGTGCCAGCAGGCGCGACCTGGACAGGGTAACTGAAGCTTTCTTT. Translating it yields CASRRDLDRVTEAFF. Supplemented by reference TRBV5-5 and TRBJ1-1, the full variable domain reads DAGVTQSPTHLIKTRGQQVTLRCSPISGHKSVSWYQQVLGQGPQFIFQYYEKEERGRGNFPDRFSARQFPNYSSELNVNALLLGDSALYLCASRRDLDRVTEAFFGQGTRLTVV.